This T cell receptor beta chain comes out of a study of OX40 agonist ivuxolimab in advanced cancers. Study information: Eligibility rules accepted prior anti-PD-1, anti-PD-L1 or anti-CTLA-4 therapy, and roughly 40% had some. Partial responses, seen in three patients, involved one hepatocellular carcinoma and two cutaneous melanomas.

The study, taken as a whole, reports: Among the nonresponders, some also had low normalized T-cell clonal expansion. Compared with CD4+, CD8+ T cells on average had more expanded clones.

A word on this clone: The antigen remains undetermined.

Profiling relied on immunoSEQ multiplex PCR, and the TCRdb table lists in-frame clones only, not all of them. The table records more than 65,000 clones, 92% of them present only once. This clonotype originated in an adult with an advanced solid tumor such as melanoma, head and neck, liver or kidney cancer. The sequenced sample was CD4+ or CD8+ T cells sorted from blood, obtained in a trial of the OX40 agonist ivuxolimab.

CDR3 amino acids: CASSFQQKNQPQHF. CDR3 nucleotide sequence: TGTGCCAGCAGCTTTCAACAGAAAAATCAGCCCCAGCATTTT. The gene calls are TRBV5-6 and TRBJ1-5; unclear D gene. CDR1 and CDR2 from the germline V gene are SGHDT and YYEEEE. The V end was cut by 2 bases, the J end by 4 bases, with 10 bases between. CDR3 length equals 14 residues. The entire variable domain, with the rest obtained from reference TRBV5-6 and TRBJ1-5, is as follows: DAGVTQSPTHLIKTRGQQVTLRCSPKSGHDTVSWYQQALGQGPQFIFQYYEEEERQRGNFPDRFSGHQFPNYSSELNVNALLLGDSALYLCASSFQQKNQPQHFGDGTRLSIL.